The sample holds a few counts of the clone carrying this TCR beta chain. Its antigen is not identified. These data belong to a study of cytomegalovirus exposure and HLA in healthy donors. Whole-study findings and limits: A later analysis showed that HLA-associated TCR beta chains had undergone more clonal expansion than equally common others.

The PCR made use of 60 Vbeta and 13 Jbeta primers. Using immunoSEQ multiplex PCR, the repertoire was profiled, and TCRdb retains in-frame clones only, with some absent. The sample records about 130,000 clones, approximately 78% being singletons. This TCR derives from a female donor in good health and CMV-seronegative. Source material: PBMCs.

The CDR3 loop is CASSYSPAGATDTQYF. DNA of the CDR3: TGTGCCAGCAGTTACTCGCCCGCGGGAGCAACAGATACGCAGTATTTT. The chain combines TRBV6-5 with TRBJ2-3, with 7 bases matching TRBD2. CDR1 MNHEY and CDR2 SVGAGI come from the germline V gene. CDR3 length: 16 amino acids. The junction had 6 bases not matched to a gene; V was cut back by 0 bases and J by 3 bases.